This T cell receptor beta chain was obtained from a study of blood T cell repertoires in COVID-19. Study context: The samples span acute and convalescent COVID-19 from the United States, Italy and Spain. T cells, B-cell-depleted T cells, or PBMCs supplied cDNA or gDNA.

CDR1 is SGHTA, CDR2 FQGNSA, per germline. This CDR3 comprises 16 residues. J was trimmed by 3 bases and V by 2 bases; bases with no gene match: 7. Source study methods: The assay estimated nucleated cells by amplifying reference gene primers. Sequencing was performed with immunoSEQ multiplex PCR; in TCRdb, only in-frame clones are kept and a portion is missing. Clone size and the V and J calls come from that table; the DNA yielded D and trimming. The sample lists about 160,000 clones; 60% to 85% were seen once. The V call is TRBV7-2, the J call TRBJ2-7, with 10 bases that match TRBD2. This TCR came from a man between 65 and 85 years old with acute or convalescent COVID-19. The sequencing input was peripheral blood. The CDR3 sequence is CASSLYGPSGSYEQYF. The CDR3 coding sequence is TGTGCCAGCAGCTTATACGGGCCTAGCGGGAGCTACGAGCAGTACTTC.